Below, one T cell receptor beta chain is given with its context. Its antigen specificity is not known. Base qualities are missing; no much larger clone stands one base away. The data are from a study of blood T cell repertoires in COVID-19 (dated by TCRdb to about 2020). Turning to the overall study: Samples from collaborators originated in the United States, Italy and Spain and spanned both the acute and convalescent phases of COVID-19. Subjects who had been exposed to COVID-19, were actively infected with it, or had recovered from it provided the deeply sampled blood TCRbeta repertoires that made up the dataset. The prospective study material was composed of cDNA or gDNA derived from T cells, B-cell-depleted T cells, or PBMCs. Samples were obtained from the ongoing ImmuneRACE study (first 160 participants) and from over a thousand subjects provided by 6 global collaborators. Sample metadata almost always included a de-identified subject ID, COVID-19 status, age in years and sex. Where HLA class I and class II types were available, the types were taken from metadata supplied by the sample provider, not from assay-based typing. A freely available public database, intended as a resource for researchers studying the immune response to SARS-CoV-2, is where the repertoires were released.

TCRbeta CDR3 regions were amplified from genomic DNA by means of the immunoSEQ Assay, a bias-controlled multiplex PCR. Concerning the study's data processing: Within the assay, amplification of reference gene primers was used to estimate how many nucleated cells each sample contained. To quantify the absolute abundance of each unique TCRbeta CDR3 rearrangement, sequence reads were collapsed and filtered. Productive Simpson clonality was computed per sample as the square root of Simpson's diversity index over productive rearrangements. Imported from immuneACCESS, the table was reduced by TCRdb to in-frame sequences with V and J called. These copies leave out some clones; in studies compared against another copy, an unresolved V gene accounts for under half, and the cause of the remainder is not known. For V, J and clone size, that table is used; D and trimming come from the DNA. Across this sample there are about 190,000 clones, with 80% to 90% seen only once. Under 2.5% of the sample is held by the ten biggest clonotypes.

Each collaborating institution followed its own protocols to collect whole blood in K2EDTA tubes. For TCRbeta analysis, collaborators shipped samples in one of three forms: frozen whole blood, isolated PBMCs, or DNA extracted from either of those sample types. At the junction V is shortened by 1 base and J by 3 bases; bases outside the gene matches: 16. The CDR3, cysteine through phenylalanine, is 20 amino acids long. Only the CDR3 part of the read is kept: 60 bases, read in frame from the first base. The germline V gene (reference sequence) gives CDR1 as LNHDA and CDR2 as SQIVND. Summary of the overall study and its limitations: The amount of clinical and demographic metadata varied by source and participant and was provided uncurated.

The chain is assembled from TRBV19 and TRBJ2-1, and TRBD1 aligns with 9 junction nucleotides. Sequencing was performed on peripheral blood. This TCR came from a man aged 70 or older with active or convalescent COVID-19. The CDR3 is CASSIGRGQGFRGYYNEQFF. In nucleotide form, the sequence is TGTGCCAGTAGTATAGGTAGGGGACAGGGCTTCAGGGGCTACTACAATGAGCAGTTCTTC.